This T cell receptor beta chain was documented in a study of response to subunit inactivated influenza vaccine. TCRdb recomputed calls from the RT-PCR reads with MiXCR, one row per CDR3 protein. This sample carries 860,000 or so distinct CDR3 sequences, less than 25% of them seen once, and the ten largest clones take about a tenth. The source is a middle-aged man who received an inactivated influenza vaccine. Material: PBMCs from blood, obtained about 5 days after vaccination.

Here the CDR3 reads CASSEHGLAAGTDTQYF. DNA of the CDR3: TGTGCCAGCAGTGAACATGGACTAGCGGCCGGAACAGATACGCAGTATTTT. The V call is TRBV25-1, the J call TRBJ2-3, with 10 bases identical to TRBD2. This CDR3 is built from 17 residues. V was clipped by 2 bases and J by 3 bases; unmatched bases: 8. The germline gives CDR1 MGHDK, CDR2 SYGVNS.